This section outlines one T cell receptor beta chain sequence together with its context. It has no known antigen specificity. Per-base qualities were not stored, and no clone one base away is much larger. TCRdb lists the instrument as Illumina HiSeq 2500. Quantitative 5'-RACE with molecular barcodes was used to prepare TCR beta libraries. The source study handled its data this way. A new computational method, built on a probabilistic model of VDJ rearrangement, was used to identify disease-linked TCR variants. The public reads were reprocessed in TCRdb via fastp at Q25 and MiXCR, keeping in-frame beta chains. Every distinct CDR3 protein forms one entry, paired with its most common genes and DNA. The V and J calls follow TCRdb's processing rather than the paper's. Across this sample there are some 250,000 distinct CDR3 sequences, with about 24% seen only once. The top ten hold 0.5% to 0.75% of the sample.

Including the terminal cysteine and phenylalanine, the CDR3 comprises 12 residues. The only DNA kept is the CDR3, 36 bases in frame from the first base. The germline V gene provides CDR1 SGHTA and CDR2 FQGNSA. V drops 4 bases and J drops 3 bases, leaving 4 bases in between. This entry comes from a study of CD8 T cells in ankylosing spondylitis (dated 2017 in TCRdb). As for the study more broadly: T cell receptor beta repertoires were profiled in healthy donors and ankylosing spondylitis patients so that disease-linked TCR variants could be found. The full study cohort comprised roughly 24 ankylosing spondylitis patients and 110 or so healthy donors. Peripheral blood was sampled, and synovial fluid was also collected from ankylosing spondylitis patients.

Findings and caveats that apply to the study as a whole: In peripheral blood, the disease-linked clones were found at relatively low frequencies and had a CD8+ phenotype. Some motif variants had previously been reported in the synovial fluid and blood of reactive arthritis patients, which suggests shared mechanisms of disease initiation. The disease-linked clones were reported as significantly enriched in matched synovial fluid samples from ankylosing spondylitis patients. Blood from ankylosing spondylitis patients appeared to be characterized by a TCR beta motif composed of eight highly homologous amino acid variants.

The sequence links TRBV7-2 to TRBJ1-5; no D gene is confidently identified. This TCR was recovered from a male donor with ankylosing spondylitis or in good health (not recorded which). Input material: blood, either unsorted or a sorted T cell fraction (not recorded which). The CDR3 region reads CASSSFNQPQHF. The DNA sequence follows: TGTGCCAGCAGCTCATTCAATCAGCCCCAGCATTTT.